This TCR beta chain was profiled in a study of T-cell memory formation after mild COVID-19 listed by TCRdb under 2021. In the study overall: Most TCR sequence clusters were specific to one of the two donors. The cohort was made up of two young adult volunteers, one female and one male, who were previously healthy. Longitudinal TCRalpha and TCRbeta repertoire sequencing tracked T-cell clones expanding and contracting after mild COVID-19 in a couple of donors.

Per the germline V gene, KGHSH is the CDR1 and LQKENI is the CDR2. The CDR3 numbers 14 residues from cysteine through phenylalanine. Of the read, only the CDR3 DNA is kept; its 42 bases are in frame from base 1. At the junction V is shortened by 3 bases and J by 7 bases, with 10 bases in between. On this clonotype itself: The antigen it recognizes is unknown. The sample holds no much larger clone one base away, and base qualities are not on file.

Sequencer: Illumina NovaSeq 6000. Using 5'RACE with constant-segment primers, TCRalpha and TCRbeta cDNA libraries were constructed, with sample barcodes and unique molecular identifiers added in the process. Trizol reagent was used to extract RNA from every sample. Library amplification was performed in two PCR steps, and a second sample barcode and Illumina TruSeq adapters were introduced in the second step. The libraries were sequenced on an Illumina NovaSeq using 2 x 150 bp paired-end reads. The authors' pipeline ran thus. Demultiplexing of reads and collapsing into UMI-guided consensus sequences were performed with migec v1.2.7. With mixcr v2.1.11, UMI consensuses were aligned to TRA and TRB V and J templates and assembled into clonotypes. A clonotype was counted as expanded or contracted only when both edgeR and NoisET called the clonotype significant, with the noise models trained on biological replicates. For edgeR calls, a false discovery rate-adjusted p below 0.01 and a log2 fold-change threshold of 1 were applied. PCA with hierarchical clustering of max-normalized trajectories of the 1000 most abundant clonotypes was used as exploratory dynamics analysis. Each responding clone was given a CD4 or CD8 phenotype based on the CD4+ and CD8+ repertoires, which had been sequenced separately. TCRdb reprocessed the public reads (quality trimming at Q25 with fastp, clone calling with MiXCR) and kept in-frame beta chains. Every CDR3 protein is listed once, alongside the most common genes and DNA of its rows. The V and J calls come from TCRdb's annotation, not from the publication. This sample is represented by 60,000 to 65,000 distinct CDR3 sequences; around 10% of them were singletons. The ten largest account for 1.1% of the sample.

PBMCs were isolated by Ficoll-Paque density gradient centrifugation. What the research found in general, with its limitations: Some responding clones were detected in pre-infection memory, which suggested that pre-existing cross-reactive memory T cells had joined the SARS-CoV-2 response. The study covered only two mild cases, and larger cohorts including severe cases with pre-infection samples were considered necessary. Contracting CD4+ clones turned up mainly in the CM and EM memory subsets, whereas EMRA was where CD8+ clones were enriched. From day 15 to 85, contracting clones showed balanced CD4/CD8 phenotypes, whereas a second wave of clones that expanded from day 15 to 37 leaned towards CD4+. The second-wave clones that peaked on day 37 were not confirmed to be SARS-CoV-2 specific.

This chain joins TRBV18 to TRBJ1-6; D gene: possibly TRBD1, on 6 matching bases. The sequence was obtained from a man younger than 35 who had mild COVID-19 (a few samples of this study predate the infection). The sample titles of this study are shuffled in the database, so cell type and time point are left out; the donor was told from shared clones. Sequenced sample: PBMCs or a T cell subset sorted from them (not recorded which). In nucleotides, the sequence is TGTGCCAGCTCACCGGAGACAGGAAATTCACCCCTCCACTTT. It specifies CASSPETGNSPLHF.